Sequencing of this TCR beta chain was carried out in a study of beta chain features in type 1 diabetes (dated by TCRdb to the late 2010s). The study in broad terms: No differences in mean age, gender distribution, total cell number or subset yield were found between patients and healthy donors. A total of about 100,000,000 sorted cells were examined across all samples, and RNA yield correlated strongly with the number of cells per subset. In the study, recently diagnosed type 1 diabetes patients and matched healthy donors were compared on the TCRB repertoires of their sorted circulating CD4+ T cell subsets. Regulatory and stem cell-like memory subsets were obtained from only 8 patients and roughly eight healthy donors, while naive and central memory subsets were obtained from all 30 or so donors.

All of the isolated RNA was reverse transcribed with the High Capacity cDNA Reverse Transcription Kit, so expressed TCRB transcripts were sequenced. Deep immunoSEQ sequencing was applied to naive, central memory and regulatory T cell samples, giving an average of around 3.4 million total reads per sample. Sorted cells were lysed in RLT buffer, and RNA was extracted using DNase-treated RNeasy Micro or Mini kits according to cell number. Each cell subset was processed separately to prevent cross-contamination, with patient and healthy donor samples processed together. The immunoSEQ multiplex PCR was used to amplify TCRB sequences from cDNA, generating 87-bp fragments that spanned the CDR3 region. Amplicons were sequenced on the Illumina HiSeq platform. Per the source publication's procedure: PCR bias was corrected computationally using synthetic template baselines, and reads within Hamming distance 2 were collapsed, with unmergeable singletons discarded. Reads were aligned against IMGT so that V, D and J genes, CDR3 length and insertions or deletions at six rearrangement sites could be assigned. Within each subset, clonotype counts were normalized to sorted cell number, and only after that were true diversity and Gini coefficients computed with the tcR R package. The overlap coefficient, calculated on TCRB nucleotide sequences, was used to measure repertoire sharing. As a proxy for the pre-selection repertoire, out-of-frame TCRB sequences from naive cells were analyzed. The clones in this table, taken by TCRdb from immuneACCESS, are in-frame only. Not every clone is retained; where verified, under half of the shortfall comes from an unresolved V gene, and the cause of the rest is unknown. V and J calls and clone size are given by that table; D and trimming were obtained from the DNA. In all, the sample holds hundreds of thousands of clones, and around a sixth of those were seen once. In total, the top ten clones hold about 0.086% of the sample.

Paper-wide results and their limitations: Only small numbers of individuals were included in the HLA sub-analyses, which left unresolved whether HLA type had any influence on TCRB rearrangement. Shorter templates might have been favored by PCR, but patient and control samples were amplified and corrected together, so both groups would have been affected equally by any skew. Naive, central memory and regulatory TCRB repertoires appeared to be more alike among patients than among healthy donors. Patients with type 1 diabetes made fewer insertions and deleted more nucleotides at VDJ recombination sites, implying thymic rearrangement abnormalities. A moderate but significant shortening of TCRB CDR3 length was observed in type 1 diabetes patients in all four CD4+ subsets. Because cDNA rather than genomic DNA was sequenced, highly expressing activated cells could have been over-represented, although no difference in activation and CD3 levels was found between groups.

CDR1 is given as SGHTA and CDR2 as FQGNSA, both from the germline V gene. The V end loses 2 bases and the J end loses 3 bases, and a stretch of 8 bases separates them. Taken from cysteine to phenylalanine, the CDR3 has 13 residues. CDR3 DNA is the only sequence kept; it has 39 bases, read in frame from the first base. This clone was observed a handful of times. Its antigen is unknown. Base qualities are missing; no much larger clone stands one base away. A single peripheral blood draw of about 120 mL on average was collected from each donor into heparinised tubes. A BD FACSAria II was used to sort naive, central memory, regulatory and stem cell-like memory CD4+ T cells with a panel that included CD45RO, CCR7, CD25, CD127, CD95 and CD27. A purity above 95% was achieved for all sorted populations. PBMCs were separated immediately by Lymphoprep density gradient centrifugation and were stained directly, without being cultured. So that batch effects would be minimized, each experiment stained and sorted samples in pairs, pairing one healthy donor with one patient.

The sample consisted of naive CD4+ T cells from blood. The cell subset or site label on this specimen signifies: true naive CD4+ T cells. This receptor was taken from a man aged 18 to 35 in good health. The chain employs TRBV7-2 and TRBJ2-7; TRBD1 is perhaps the D gene, given 6 matching bases. The DNA is TGTGCCAGCAGCTTACACAGGGACTACGAGCAGTACTTC. Protein translation: CASSLHRDYEQYF.